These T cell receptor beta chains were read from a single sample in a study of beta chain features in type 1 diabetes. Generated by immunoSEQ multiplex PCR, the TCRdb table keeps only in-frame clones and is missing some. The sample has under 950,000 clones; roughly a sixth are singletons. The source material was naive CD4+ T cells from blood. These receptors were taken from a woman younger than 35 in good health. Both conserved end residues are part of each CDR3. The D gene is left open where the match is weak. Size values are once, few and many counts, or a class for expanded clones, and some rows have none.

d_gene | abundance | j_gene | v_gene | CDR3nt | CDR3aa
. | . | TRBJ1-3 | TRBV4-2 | TGTGCCAGCAGCCCTCCCGGCTCTGGAAACACCATATATTTT | CASSPPGSGNTIYF
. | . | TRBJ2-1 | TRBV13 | TGTGCCAGCAGCTTAGAAGGGCTAGCGTTAAGCTCCTACAATGAGCAGTTCTTC | CASSLEGLALSSYNEQFF
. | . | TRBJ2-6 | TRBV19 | TGTGCCAGTAGTATTAAGGCGCGAAAGGCCTCTGGGGCCAACGTCCTGACTTTC | CASSIKARKASGANVLTF
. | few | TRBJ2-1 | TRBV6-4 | TGTGCCAGCAGTAAAGACTTGAGCTCCTACAATGAGCAGTTCTTC | CASSKDLSSYNEQFF
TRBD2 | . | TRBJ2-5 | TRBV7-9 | TGTGCCAGCAGCATGACTAGCGGGAGGGAAGAGACCCAGTACTTC | CASSMTSGREETQYF
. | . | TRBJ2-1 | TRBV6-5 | TGTGCCAGCTCCATATCGGTAGGGCCCCCACATGAGCAGTTCTTC | CASSISVGPPHEQFF
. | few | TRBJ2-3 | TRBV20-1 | TGCAGTGCGCCAAAAGCAGATACGCAGTATTTT | CSAPKADTQYF
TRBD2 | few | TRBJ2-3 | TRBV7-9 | TGTGCCAGCAGCCGATGGGGGACTAGCGGGACCACAGATACGCAGTATTTT | CASSRWGTSGTTDTQYF
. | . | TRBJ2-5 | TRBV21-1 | TGTGCCAGCAGGAAACACTCAGGCCGGGAGACCCAGTACTTC | CASRKHSGRETQYF
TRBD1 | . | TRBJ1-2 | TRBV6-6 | TGTGCCAGCAGTTCGATAGGACAGGGGGGTGGCTACACCTTC | CASSSIGQGGGYTF
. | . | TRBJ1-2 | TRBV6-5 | TGTGCCAGCAGTTACTCACCAGGGCACTATGGCTACACCTTC | CASSYSPGHYGYTF
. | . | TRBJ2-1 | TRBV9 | TGTGCCAGCAGCTACTCTCCCGAATACAATGAGCAGTTCTTC | CASSYSPEYNEQFF
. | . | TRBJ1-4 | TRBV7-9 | TGTGCCAGCAGCTTCCTACCGGCAATCGGGACTCCTAATGAAAAACTGTTTTTT | CASSFLPAIGTPNEKLFF
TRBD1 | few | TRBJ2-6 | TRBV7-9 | TGTGCCAGCAGCGGAAGTGACAGGGAACACCCTGGGGCCAACGTCCTGACTTTC | CASSGSDREHPGANVLTF
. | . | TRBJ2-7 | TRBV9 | TGTGCCAGCAGCGTAAAAGCGACGGGGGTTAGCGGAACCTACGAGCAGTACTTC | CASSVKATGVSGTYEQYF
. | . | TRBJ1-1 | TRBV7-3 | TGTGCCAGCAGCTTATCGGAGGGGCAGGGGAGGACTGAAGCTTTCTTT | CASSLSEGQGRTEAFF
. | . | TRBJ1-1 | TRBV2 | TGTGCCAGCCACCTACTCCGGTCCGTCATGAACACTGAAGCTTTCTTT | CASHLLRSVMNTEAFF
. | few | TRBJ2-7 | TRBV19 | TGTGCCAGTAGCAATGGACAGCTTCCGGAATACGAGCAGTACTTC | CASSNGQLPEYEQYF
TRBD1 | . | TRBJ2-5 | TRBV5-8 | TGTGCCAGCAGCTGGGGACAGCCGACCTTGGCCCAGTACTTC | CASSWGQPTLAQYF
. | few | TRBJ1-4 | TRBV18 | TGTGCCAGCTCCCCAGGGAATCGAGAAAAACTGTTTTTT | CASSPGNREKLFF
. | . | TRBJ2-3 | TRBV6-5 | TGTGCCAGCAGTTACTCGTTACAGGCAGATACGCAGTATTTT | CASSYSLQADTQYF
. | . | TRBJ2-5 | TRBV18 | TGTGCCAGCTCACCTCCGGGGTCTACGACCCAGTACTTC | CASSPPGSTTQYF
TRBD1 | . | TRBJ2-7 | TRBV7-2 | TGTGCCAGCAGCTTATCAGGGACAGTTCTTTCCTACGAGCAGTACTTC | CASSLSGTVLSYEQYF
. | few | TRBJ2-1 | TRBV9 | TGTGCCAGCAGCGTAGGGCTCGGCGCCTACAATGAGCAGTTCTTC | CASSVGLGAYNEQFF
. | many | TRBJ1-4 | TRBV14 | TGTGCCAGCAGTAACAGCCTCTATGAAAAACTGTTTTTT | CASSNSLYEKLFF
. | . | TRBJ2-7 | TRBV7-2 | TGTGCCAGCAGGCCTGGCCCCTTTAGCTCCTACGAGCAGTACTTC | CASRPGPFSSYEQYF
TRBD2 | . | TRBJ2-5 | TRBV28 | TGTGCCAGCAGTTTACTACGACTAGCGGGCCCCACTGGGGCAGAGACCCAGTACTTC | CASSLLRLAGPTGAETQYF
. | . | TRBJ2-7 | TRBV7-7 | TGTGCTAGCAGCTTAGCGCCAGGAGAAGTATACGAGCAGTACTTC | CASSLAPGEVYEQYF
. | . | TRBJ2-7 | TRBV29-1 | TGCAGCGTTAGGGTTCGGGAGAGCTCCTACGAGCAGTACTTC | CSVRVRESSYEQYF
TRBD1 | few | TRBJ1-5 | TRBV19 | TGTGCCAGTAGTACCGGACAGGTGAATCAGCCCCAGCATTTT | CASSTGQVNQPQHF
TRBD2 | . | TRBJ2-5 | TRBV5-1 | TGCGCCAGCAGGAGGGACCCCGGGAGGATCCAAGAGACCCAGTACTTC | CASRRDPGRIQETQYF
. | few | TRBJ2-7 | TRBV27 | TGTGCCAGCAGTTCTAAATACGAGCAGTACTTC | CASSSKYEQYF
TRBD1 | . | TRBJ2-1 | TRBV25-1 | TGTGCCAGCAGTCTAGGACAGGGGGCAAATGAGCAGTTCTTC | CASSLGQGANEQFF
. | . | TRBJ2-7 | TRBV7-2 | TGTGCCAGCAGCTCAGCCGACTACGAGCAGTACTTC | CASSSADYEQYF
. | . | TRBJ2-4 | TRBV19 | TGTGCCAGTAGTATTAGCCTAGCCAAAAACATTCAGTACTTC | CASSISLAKNIQYF
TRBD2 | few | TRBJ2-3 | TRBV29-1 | TGCAGCGTTGGAACCCGACTAGCGGTTACAATGGATACGCAGTATTTT | CSVGTRLAVTMDTQYF
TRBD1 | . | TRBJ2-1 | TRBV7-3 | TGTGCCAGCAGCCCCGGACAGGGGTCTGAGCAGTTCTTC | CASSPGQGSEQFF
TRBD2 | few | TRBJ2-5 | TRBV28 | TGTGCCAGCAGGGCCGGACTAGCGGGTCAAGAGACCCAGTACTTC | CASRAGLAGQETQYF
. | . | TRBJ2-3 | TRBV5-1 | TGCGCCAGCAGCCTAGACGGCCGAAGCACAGATACGCAGTATTTT | CASSLDGRSTDTQYF
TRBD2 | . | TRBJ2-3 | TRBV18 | TGTGCCAGCTCACCCCTAGCGGGAGGGCCGGTGAGGACAGATACGCAGTATTTT | CASSPLAGGPVRTDTQYF
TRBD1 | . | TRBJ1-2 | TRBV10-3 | TGTGCCATCAGTGAGGAGGGGGCGCCGGGTGGCTACACCTTC | CAISEEGAPGGYTF
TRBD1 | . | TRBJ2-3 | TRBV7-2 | TGTGCCAGCAGCTTCCGACAGGGGGCAGATACGCAGTATTTT | CASSFRQGADTQYF